This paragraph reports one T cell receptor (beta chain). This clonotype has more than one count but fewer than ten. The antigen it binds to is not known. No qualities accompany the bases; no much larger clone lies one base away. These data originate in a study of read filtering for tumor transcriptome and immune sequencing (dated by TCRdb to the early 2020s). Turning to the overall study: The cohort had around 16 male and over 12 female patients with a mean age of about 66 years, ranging from about 40 to 85. Whole-transcriptome libraries were prepared with the TruSeq RNA Access Library Prep Kit after DNase treatment. Per sample, about 3.5 to 10.27 million TCR-region mapped reads were obtained with IR-seq, compared with only about 85 to 1273 with RNA-seq. Using the same bone marrow samples, the study compared TCR repertoires obtained by targeted immune repertoire sequencing with those obtained by bulk whole-transcriptome sequencing. By revised international staging, 8 or 9 patients were R-ISS I, around 15 were R-ISS II and over five were R-ISS III. One of the main goals was to work out a read-filtering strategy for immune repertoire data, in particular whether clonotypes backed by only a single read should be removed.

The CDR3 runs 19 residues from the cysteine to the phenylalanine. Here the CDR3 DNA is all that survives: 57 bases in frame from base 1. Trimming removed 4 bases from V and 1 base from J; the gene matches leave 15 bases unexplained. Per the germline V gene, SGHRS is the CDR1 and YFSETQ is the CDR2. The Immunoverse kit was used to build TCR libraries from 400 ng RNA, with molecular barcoded adaptors covering alpha/delta and beta/gamma chains. TCR library preparation used the same RNA that was used for transcriptome sequencing. TCR libraries were sequenced on an Illumina HiSeq 4000 with 2 x 150 cycles. The paper's data handling went like this. With MiXCR, TCR reads were aligned to human V, D, J and C references and assembled into CDR3 clonotypes, with quality filtering and error correction included. The tcR package in R was used to analyze clonotype counts and gene usage diversity. Raw mapping reads were checked after the RNA-seq reads had been mapped by STAR aligner version 2.5.3a onto the human GRCh37 genome. IR-seq fastq files were randomly downsampled with Seqtk 1.3 to test the effect of sequencing depth on detected clonotypes. Through fastp at Q25 and MiXCR, TCRdb rebuilt clones from the public reads, retaining in-frame beta chains. Every distinct CDR3 protein forms one entry, paired with its most common genes and DNA. The V and J calls here are based on TCRdb, not the publication. The sample data list around 41,000 distinct CDR3 sequences, and about 14% of these were observed just once. Roughly 18% of the sample lies in the top ten.

The full study reports these points: The correlation between IR-seq and RNA-seq shared clonotype proportions rose when single-read clonotypes were removed. Compared with RNA-seq, IR-seq captured clonotypes at much greater depth and more reliably, and a smaller IR-seq throughput was enough to identify most of the shared clonotypes. In IR-seq, approximately 82% of clonotypes but 3% to 4.5% of total reads were represented by single-read clonotypes, whereas in RNA-seq, 74.6% of clonotypes and almost 45% of reads were represented by single-read clonotypes. The sorted CD138-negative fraction was composed of a mixed bone marrow immune population rather than of purified T cells.

Bone marrow was sampled from every patient at the time of active disease. Ficoll-Hypaque density gradient centrifugation was used to isolate the bone marrow mononuclear cells. Myeloma plasma cells were removed and CD138-negative cells were obtained by negative selection following labeling with CD138 magnetic microbeads on a MACS separator. Flow cytometry with CD138 antibodies on an Attune NxT was used to check how pure the isolated cells were. Total RNA was extracted with TRIzol reagent and quantified with a NanoDrop spectrophotometer. For each patient, paired RNA-seq and IR-seq were run on the CD138-negative bone marrow sample from that patient.

The rearranged chain carries TRBV5-1 and TRBJ2-5; 11 nucleotides in the junction match TRBD1. Sequencing was performed on a population of CD138-negative cells sorted from bone marrow. Per the publication, the cell subset or site label means: bone marrow mononuclear cells depleted of CD138+ plasma/myeloma cells by negative magnetic selection. The receptor was derived from a donor aged 40 or older with multiple myeloma. The CDR3 protein: CASSATGKPGQGVQETQYF. The DNA sequence is as follows: TGCGCCAGCAGCGCCACTGGGAAACCGGGACAGGGGGTCCAAGAGACCCAGTACTTC.